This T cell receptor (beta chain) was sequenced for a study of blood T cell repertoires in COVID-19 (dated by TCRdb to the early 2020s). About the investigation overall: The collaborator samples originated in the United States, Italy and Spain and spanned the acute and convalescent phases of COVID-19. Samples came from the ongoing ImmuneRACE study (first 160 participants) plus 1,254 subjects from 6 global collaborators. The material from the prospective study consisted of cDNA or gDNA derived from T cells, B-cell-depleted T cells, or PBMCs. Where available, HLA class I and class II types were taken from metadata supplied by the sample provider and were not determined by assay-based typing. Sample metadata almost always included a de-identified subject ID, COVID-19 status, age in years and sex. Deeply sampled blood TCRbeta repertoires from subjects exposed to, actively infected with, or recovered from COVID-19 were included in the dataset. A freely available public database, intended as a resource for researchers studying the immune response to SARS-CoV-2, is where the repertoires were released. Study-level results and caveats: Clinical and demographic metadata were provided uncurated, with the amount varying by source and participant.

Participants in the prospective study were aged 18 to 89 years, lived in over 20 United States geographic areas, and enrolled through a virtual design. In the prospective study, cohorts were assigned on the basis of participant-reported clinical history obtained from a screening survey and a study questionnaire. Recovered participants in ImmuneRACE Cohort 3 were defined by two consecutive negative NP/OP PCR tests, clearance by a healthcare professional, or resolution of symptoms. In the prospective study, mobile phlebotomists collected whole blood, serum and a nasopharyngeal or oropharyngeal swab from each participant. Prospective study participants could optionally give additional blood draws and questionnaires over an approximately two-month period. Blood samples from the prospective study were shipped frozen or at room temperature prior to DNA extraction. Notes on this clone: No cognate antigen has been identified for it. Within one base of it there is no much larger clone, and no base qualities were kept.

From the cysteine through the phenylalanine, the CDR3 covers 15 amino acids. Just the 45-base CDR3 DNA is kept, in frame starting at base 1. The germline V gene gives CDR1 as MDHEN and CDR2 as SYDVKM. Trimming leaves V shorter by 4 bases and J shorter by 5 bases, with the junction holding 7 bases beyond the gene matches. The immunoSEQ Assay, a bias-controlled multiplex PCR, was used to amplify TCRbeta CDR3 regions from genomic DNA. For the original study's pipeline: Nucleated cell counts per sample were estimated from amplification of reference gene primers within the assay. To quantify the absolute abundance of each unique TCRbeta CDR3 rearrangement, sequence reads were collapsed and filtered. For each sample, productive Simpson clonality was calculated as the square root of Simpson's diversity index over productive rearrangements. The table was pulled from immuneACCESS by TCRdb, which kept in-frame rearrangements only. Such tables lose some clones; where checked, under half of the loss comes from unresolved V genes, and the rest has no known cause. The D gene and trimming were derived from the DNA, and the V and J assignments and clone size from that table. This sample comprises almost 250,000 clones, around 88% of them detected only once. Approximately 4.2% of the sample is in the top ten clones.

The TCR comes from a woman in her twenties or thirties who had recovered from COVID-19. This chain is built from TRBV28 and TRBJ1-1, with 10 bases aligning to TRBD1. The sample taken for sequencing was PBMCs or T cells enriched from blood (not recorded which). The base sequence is TGTGCCAGCAGTTCCGGACAGGGGGTAGGAACTGAAGCTTTCTTT. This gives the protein CASSSGQGVGTEAFF.